This T cell receptor (beta chain) is drawn from a study of response to subunit inactivated influenza vaccine (dated by TCRdb to 2017 to 2018). General notes on the study: Deep quantitative profiling of the T cell receptor repertoire was used in the study to follow responses to a trivalent subunit inactivated influenza vaccine. What the work shows at the level of the full study, not this receptor alone: According to the authors, only a limited number of new T cells may be recruited by each seasonal influenza vaccination.

A few counts support this clonotype. Its antigen specificity is not known. One base away there is no much larger clone; base qualities are not given. To prepare the library, RT-PCR was applied. The sequencer was an Illumina HiSeq 2500. In-frame beta chains were kept once TCRdb had trimmed the public reads at Q25 with fastp and called clones with MiXCR. For every CDR3 protein sequence, its rows merge into one entry that carries the most common genes and DNA. This sample is represented by under 750,000 distinct CDR3 sequences; approximately 12% of them were singletons. About a tenth of the sample rests with the top ten. Spanning cysteine to phenylalanine, the CDR3 consists of 17 amino acids. Only CDR3 DNA is held: 51 bases, read in frame from base 1. Here V drops 2 bases and J drops 4 bases, and the junction holds 13 bases not matched to any gene. For CDR1 and CDR2, the germline V gene (reference sequence) lists SEHNR and FQNEAQ.

The receptor was derived from a man in his fifties who received an inactivated influenza vaccine. Donor details come from another sample of the same person, matched by shared clones. The sequences come from PBMCs from blood, collected on the day of vaccination. The sequence is built from TRBV7-9 and TRBJ1-2; TRBD1 fits 7 bases in the junction. The CDR3 corresponds to CASSLPERAGGPYGYTF. The nucleotides are TGTGCCAGCAGCTTACCAGAGCGGGCAGGGGGTCCCTATGGCTACACCTTC.